The clone carrying this T cell receptor beta chain was counted ten times or more. The sample comes from a study of T-cell reconstitution after alpha-beta-depleted transplantation in children. V lost 8 bases and J 15 bases, leaving 23 bases between the germline ends. Germline V gene sequence: CDR1 MNHEY, CDR2 SVGAGI. This CDR3 region has 13 residues. Unique molecular identifiers were incorporated into the prepared TCRbeta library. TCRdb used MiXCR to reprocess the PCR reads, holding one entry per CDR3 protein. This repertoire shows some 200,000 distinct CDR3 sequences, about 14% found once; its top ten account for under 15%.

Sequenced here: PBMCs from the stem cell graft donor, sampled from the stem cell graft. The genes are TRBV6-5 and TRBJ2-1; weak D call: TRBD1 (5 bases). The origin of this receptor is a human donor who donated a stem cell graft to a child with acute lymphoblastic leukemia. CDR3 amino acids: CASAKLEDPGWFF. DNA for the CDR3: TGTGCCAGCGCAAAACTCGAAGACCCAGGGTGGTTCTTC.